Listed below are T cell receptor beta chains from one sample, sequenced in a study of cytomegalovirus exposure and HLA in healthy donors. Here immunoSEQ multiplex PCR was the method, and the copy in TCRdb shows in-frame clones only, minus some. This repertoire includes 45,000 to 55,000 clones. Source material: PBMCs. Receptors were obtained from a man between 40 and 49 years old in good health and CMV-seropositive. The CDR3 runs from the conserved cysteine through the conserved F or W. The order of the fields is V gene, CDR3 length, J gene, D gene, CDR3 DNA, CDR3 protein. A D gene is named only where the DNA matches it firmly.

TRBV6-5	14	TRBJ1-2	.	TGTGCCAGCAGTTACTCGATAGGGGCTGACGGCTACACCTTC	CASSYSIGADGYTF
TRBV7-8	14	TRBJ2-7	TRBD2	TGTGCCAGCAGCTTAGGTAGACTAGCGAACGAGCAGTACTTC	CASSLGRLANEQYF
TRBV5-6	14	TRBJ1-5	.	TGTGCCAGCAGCGGCGGGATCCTTAATCAGCCCCAGCATTTT	CASSGGILNQPQHF
TRBV19	15	TRBJ1-2	TRBD1	TGTGCCAGTACCCTAGGGGCTGGACAGGGGGGAGGCTACACCTTC	CASTLGAGQGGGYTF
TRBV7-9	15	TRBJ2-1	.	TGTGCCAGCAGCTTGAGAGGGATGGGAAACAATGAGCAGTTCTTC	CASSLRGMGNNEQFF
TRBV7-8	15	TRBJ2-5	TRBD1	TGTGCCAGCAGCGCGTTACAGGGGGGACGGGAGACCCAGTACTTC	CASSALQGGRETQYF
TRBV7-2	14	TRBJ2-5	.	TGTGCCAGCAGCTTAAACGGGGTTCAAGAGACCCAGTACTTC	CASSLNGVQETQYF
TRBV19	13	TRBJ2-7	.	TGTGCCAGTAGTCCGGGTCCGCTCTACGAGCAGTACTTC	CASSPGPLYEQYF
TRBV4-1	12	TRBJ2-2	TRBD2	TGCGCCAGCGAGCGGGAGACTGGGGAGCTGTTTTTT	CASERETGELFF
TRBV5-1	14	TRBJ2-5	TRBD1	TGCGCCAGCAGCGAGGGACAGGGAGGCGAGACCCAGTACTTC	CASSEGQGGETQYF
TRBV30	15	TRBJ1-5	.	TGTGCCTGGGGTGTGGTGGGCAGAAACAATCAGCCCCAGCATTTT	CAWGVVGRNNQPQHF
TRBV30	11	TRBJ1-6	.	TGTGCCTGGAGGGCTAATTCACCCCTCCACTTT	CAWRANSPLHF
TRBV6-5	13	TRBJ1-2	TRBD1	TGTGCCAGCAGTTCGGACAGGAACTATGGCTACACCTTC	CASSSDRNYGYTF
TRBV6-1	12	TRBJ1-1	.	TGTGCCAGCACTAGACCCAACACTGAAGCTTTCTTT	CASTRPNTEAFF
TRBV5-3	14	TRBJ1-5	.	TGTGCCAGAAGCTTGGTTTCGTGCAATCAGCCCCAGCATTTT	CARSLVSCNQPQHF
TRBV27	13	TRBJ1-1	.	TGTGCCAGCAGTTCTGAAGGGGGCACTGAAGCTTTCTTT	CASSSEGGTEAFF
TRBV29-1	14	TRBJ2-1	TRBD1	TGCAGCGTCCGGGACAGGGCATCTGACAATGAGCAGTTCTTC	CSVRDRASDNEQFF
TRBV29-1	19	TRBJ2-5	TRBD2	TGCAGCGTTGTCCCTGTAGGAGGACTAGCCCAGGACCTCCAAGAGACCCAGTACTTC	CSVVPVGGLAQDLQETQYF
TRBV5-1	15	TRBJ2-7	TRBD2	TGCGCCAGCAGCTTGGAGGCTAGCGGGAGTTACGAGCAGTACTTC	CASSLEASGSYEQYF
TRBV15	15	TRBJ2-2	.	TGTGCCACCAGCAGAGATCGACAGGAGACCGGGGAGCTGTTTTTT	CATSRDRQETGELFF
TRBV5-6	12	TRBJ2-7	.	TGTGCCAGCAGCCCACAGGGCTACGAGCAGTACTTC	CASSPQGYEQYF
TRBV6-1	15	TRBJ2-3	TRBD2	TGTGCCAGCAGTGACCGGACTAGCGGTACAGATACGCAGTATTTT	CASSDRTSGTDTQYF
TRBV11-2	15	TRBJ2-2	TRBD1	TGTGCCAGCAGTTCCCCTAGGACAGGGCCCGGGGAGCTGTTTTTT	CASSSPRTGPGELFF
TRBV7-6	14	TRBJ2-5	TRBD2	TGTGCCAGCAGCTCATCTAGCGGGTGGGAGACCCAGTACTTC	CASSSSSGWETQYF
TRBV7-3	19	TRBJ1-5	TRBD1	TGTGCCAGCAGCTTAAACCCTTTTGGGGACAGGGTAAGCAATCAGCCCCAGCATTTT	CASSLNPFGDRVSNQPQHF
TRBV5-1	13	TRBJ2-2	.	TGCGCCAGCAGGGACTCTAACACCGGGGAGCTGTTTTTT	CASRDSNTGELFF
TRBV25-1	13	TRBJ2-7	.	TGTGCCAGCAGTCCCCGAGAGAGCTACGAGCAGTACTTC	CASSPRESYEQYF
TRBV4-3	18	TRBJ2-7	TRBD1	TGCGCCAGCAGCCAAGATATTATCAGGACAGGGATTCAGTACGAGCAGTACTTC	CASSQDIIRTGIQYEQYF
TRBV7-3	13	TRBJ2-7	.	TGTGCCAGCAGCTTAAGGGAGGGGGACGAGCAGTACTTC	CASSLREGDEQYF
TRBV6-5	15	TRBJ1-2	TRBD1	TGTGCCAGCAGAAGGGACAGGAACCTAGACTATGGCTACACCTTC	CASRRDRNLDYGYTF
TRBV4-2	16	TRBJ1-5	TRBD1	TGTGCCAGCAGCCAAATGACAGGGTCTGGCAATCAGCCCCAGCATTTT	CASSQMTGSGNQPQHF
TRBV25-1	10	TRBJ2-1	.	TGTGCCAGCCTTAACAATGAGCAGTTCTTC	CASLNNEQFF